This passage covers 27 T cell receptor beta chains from one sample sequenced in a study of patients and donors after allogeneic stem cell transplantation. TCRdb re-derived calls from the RT-PCR reads in MiXCR, one entry per CDR3 protein. The profile shows about a million distinct CDR3 sequences, 15% to 20% of them singletons. Sequenced: blood, either unsorted or a sorted T cell fraction (not recorded which). All receptors derive from a human donor who was either an allogeneic HSCT recipient or a stem cell or donor lymphocyte infusion donor (not recorded which). It is not recorded whose cells these are; they may come from a transplant donor.

This clonotype was picked up many times. The J gene is TRBJ1-1, the V gene TRBV4-2; 10 bases are shared with TRBD1. CDR1 and CDR2 from the germline V gene are LGHNA and YNFKEQ. This CDR3 is 15 amino acids long. J lost 7 bases, V lost 4 bases, and 9 bases had no gene match. The CDR3 protein is CASSLAGQGRGEAFF. The CDR3 region has the DNA TGTGCCAGCAGCCTTGCGGGACAGGGGAGGGGTGAAGCTTTCTTT.

This clonotype was found a few times. This chain uses TRBV7-6 with TRBJ2-3, with TRBD2 matching 12 bases. Germline CDR1 reads SGHVS; CDR2 reads FNYEAQ. Losses at the gene ends were 5 bases for V and 1 base for J; bases not matched to a gene: 4. The CDR3 loop spans 16 amino acids. The CDR3 sequence is CASSVPSGGGTDTQYF. CDR3 coding DNA: TGTGCCAGCAGCGTCCCTAGCGGGGGGGGCACAGATACGCAGTATTTT.

This clonotype has a handful of counts. The CDR3 sequence: CASSFGHLTEAFF. The CDR3 nucleotides read TGTGCCAGCAGTTTTGGGCACCTTACTGAAGCTTTCTTT. The V gene is TRBV12-3 or TRBV12-4, the J gene TRBJ1-1; no firm D call. Trimming cost V 3 bases and J 5 bases, with 10 bases left between them. The CDR3 spans 13 residues.

Details on this clonotype: With a much larger clone just one base away, this may be a read error. CDR3 sequence reads: CASSPGTGWTGELFF. The CDR3 coding sequence is TGTGCCAGCAGCCCCGGGACAGGGTGGACCGGGGAGCTGTTTTTT. The chain couples TRBV6-1 to TRBJ2-2; TRBD1 aligns across 9 bases. Germline-derived CDR1 and CDR2 are MNHNS and SASEGT. The V segment lost 6 bases and the J segment 5 bases; nucleotides outside the gene matches: 7. This CDR3 has 15 residues.

This clonotype has just a few counts. The chain is built from TRBV5-1 and TRBJ2-2; weak D call: TRBD2 (6 bases). CDR1 is SGHRS and CDR2 is YFSETQ in the germline V gene. The CDR3 has 17 residues. Trimming took off 0 bases at V and 1 base at J, with 13 bases between the two ends. The CDR3 coding sequence is TGCGCCAGCAGCTTGGCCGGGGGAAGAGAGAACACCGGGGAGCTGTTTTTT. It is translated as CASSLAGGRENTGELFF.

The genes are TRBV5-1 and TRBJ2-1; TRBD1 might be the D (5 bases). The V gene lost 0 bases and the J gene lost 6 bases, with 19 bases spanning the gap. This CDR3 is built from 17 residues. The germline V gene encodes CDR1 SGHRS and CDR2 YFSETQ. CDR3 DNA: TGCGCCAGCAGCTTGGCTCCAGGGAATATAATGATCAATGAGCAGTTCTTC. It yields the protein CASSLAPGNIMINEQFF.

The rearrangement links TRBV9 to TRBJ2-1; no firm D call. Germline V gene data show CDR1 as SGDLS and CDR2 as YYNGEE. V was cut by 3 bases and J by 7 bases, with 17 bases left in between. The CDR3 has 15 residues. The DNA of the CDR3 is TGTGCCAGCAGCGGAGGCGATGGTACTCCAAATGAGCAGTTCTTC. Encoded protein: CASSGGDGTPNEQFF.

The chain has TRBV11-1 and TRBJ2-7; D is tentatively TRBD1 or TRBD2 (5 bases each). The V end lost 1 base, the J end lost 6 bases, and 25 bases lay between the germline ends. The CDR3 sequence is 18 residues long. Germline CDR1 is SGHAT and CDR2 is FQDESV (reference sequence). The CDR3 DNA follows: TGTGCCAGCAGCTTAGGCCGGGGCGGTATGGGTTCTCCCTCCGAGCAGTACTTC. As protein: CASSLGRGGMGSPSEQYF.

There are a few counts of this clonotype. The chain uses TRBV20-1 and TRBJ1-5, with a tentative D call TRBD1 (6 bases). The ends were cut back, 0 bases at V and 6 bases at J, with 18 bases in the middle. CDR1 and CDR2 (germline): DFQATT, SNEGSKA (reference sequence). The CDR3 runs to 16 residues. The CDR3 nucleotides read TGCAGTGCTAGAGATTTAACCGGGACAAAGAGTCAGCCCCAGCATTTT. This gives the protein CSARDLTGTKSQPQHF.

This clonotype was counted ten times or more. The chain recombines TRBV12-3 or TRBV12-4 with TRBJ1-1, with D possibly being TRBD1 (5 bases). The CDR3 totals 14 residues. The V and J ends lost 7 bases and 0 bases respectively, with 12 bases between them. CDR3 region: CASKGTEMNTEAFF. The CDR3 DNA is TGTGCCAGCAAAGGGACGGAAATGAACACTGAAGCTTTCTTT.

In this sample, this clonotype turned up a few times. The CDR3 DNA reads TGTGCCACCAGTGATGTGACTAGCGGGCAAGAGACCCAGTACTTC. Its protein is CATSDVTSGQETQYF. The chain couples TRBV24-1 to TRBJ2-5; 10 bases are a match to TRBD2. The CDR3 covers 15 residues. Germline V gene lookup returns CDR1 KGHDR and CDR2 SFDVKD. Germline trimming cut 3 bases from V and 2 bases from J; bases unmatched to any gene: 2.

V is TRBV9 and J is TRBJ2-7; D assignment may be TRBD1 or TRBD2 (5 bases each). CDR1 and CDR2 from the germline V gene are SGDLS and YYNGEE. CDR3 size: 19 residues. Trimming shortened V by 4 bases and J by 2 bases, and 28 bases separated the two germline ends. CDR3 DNA: TGTGCCAGCAGCCCCGGGTATCAGGGTAAGGGGACGCCCCCCTACGAGCAGTACTTC. Its translation is CASSPGYQGKGTPPYEQYF.

V usage is TRBV28 and J usage is TRBJ2-5; TRBD2 matches at 10 bases. The V gene's germline CDR1 is MDHEN and CDR2 SYDVKM. Trimming at V came to 2 bases and at J to 1 base, leaving 7 bases not matched to a gene. CDR3 length: 17 amino acids. CDR3 sequence: CASSLILLAGVQETQYF. In DNA form, the CDR3 reads TGTGCCAGCAGTTTAATCTTGCTAGCGGGAGTCCAAGAGACCCAGTACTTC. The full variable domain, in which reference TRBV28 and TRBJ2-5 provide the parts outside the CDR3, is DVKVTQSSRYLVKRTGEKVFLECVQDMDHENMFWYRQDPGLGLRLIYFSYDVKMKEKGDIPEGYSVSREKKERFSLILESASTNQTSMYLCASSLILLAGVQETQYFGPGTRLLVL.

The table lists this clonotype with a few counts. V usage is TRBV24-1 and J usage is TRBJ2-7, with D possibly matching TRBD1 (6 bases). CDR3 length equals 15 residues. Germline CDR1 KGHDR, CDR2 SFDVKD. V lost 4 bases and J 4 bases, leaving 16 bases between the germline ends. The CDR3 DNA reads as TGTGCCACCAGTGACCCTACGACAGGAAGGTACGAGCAGTACTTC. The encoded protein is CATSDPTTGRYEQYF.

This clonotype showed up just a few times. The V call is TRBV16, the J call TRBJ1-2; D is undetermined. This CDR3 is built from 14 residues. Germline assignment: CDR1 KGHSY and CDR2 FQNENV. V lost 2 bases to trimming and J lost 1 base, with 8 bases between them. In DNA, the CDR3 is TGTGCCAGCAGCCAAGAGTTTTTTAACTATGGCTACACCTTC. Translating it yields CASSQEFFNYGYTF.

This clonotype was picked up a small number of times. The rearrangement joins TRBV6-5 to TRBJ2-1, with D perhaps TRBD1 (6 bases). The CDR3 sequence is 12 residues long. Germline V gene lookup returns CDR1 MNHEY and CDR2 SVGAGI. Trimming removed 11 bases from V and 4 bases from J, with 12 bases in between. CDR3 coding DNA: TGTGCCCTAGGGACACGATACAATGAGCAGTTCTTC. Translating gives CALGTRYNEQFF.

Regarding this clonotype: The final CDR3 position lacks the conserved phenylalanine or tryptophan, pointing to a likely read error. The chain recombines TRBV7-2 with TRBJ2-1, with 8 bases fitting TRBD1. Germline V gene lookup returns CDR1 SGHTA and CDR2 FQGNSA. The CDR3 covers 14 residues. V shed 7 bases and J 10 bases; nucleotides not matched to a gene: 12. CDR3 nucleotides: TGTGCCAGCACCGTAATGGGACAGGATTTCGAGCAGTTCCTC. Amino acids: CASTVMGQDFEQFL.

This clonotype has a handful of counts. This chain links TRBV10-3 with TRBJ1-6; a possible D gene is TRBD1 (6 bases). The CDR3 is 15 amino acids. Germline V lookup: CDR1 ENHRY, CDR2 SYGVKD. Trimming took 10 bases from V and 0 from J, leaving 13 bases between them. The CDR3 nucleotides read TGTGCCACCAGGGGAAACAGCTCCTATAATTCACCCCTCCACTTT. Its protein product is CATRGNSSYNSPLHF.

The table lists this clonotype with many counts. The genes are TRBV12-3 or TRBV12-4 and TRBJ1-2; D is unclear. V lost 2 bases and J 4 bases, leaving 8 bases between the germline ends. The CDR3 length is 13 residues. The CDR3 DNA follows: TGTGCCAGCAGTTTACTTGGGTCCTATGGCTACACCTTC. It codes for CASSLLGSYGYTF.

This clonotype was picked up many times. This chain joins TRBV12-3 or TRBV12-4 and TRBJ1-2; no firm D call. This CDR3 region has 15 residues. CDR3: CATTETRLTNYGYTF. CDR3 DNA sequence: TGTGCTACTACCGAGACAAGGCTTACTAACTATGGCTACACCTTC.

V and J are TRBV4-2 and TRBJ2-5; no clear D gene. From germline, CDR1 is LGHNA and CDR2 YNFKEQ. The ends were cut back, 4 bases at V and 4 bases at J, with 10 bases in the middle. CDR3 length: 13 residues. The CDR3 here is CASSPSYGETQYF. The DNA of the CDR3 is TGTGCCAGCAGCCCCTCCTATGGAGAGACCCAGTACTTC.

V is TRBV29-1 and J is TRBJ1-1; TRBD1 matches at 12 bases. V gave up 7 bases and J gave up 4 bases; unmatched junction bases: 10. The CDR3 spans 15 residues. Germline values: CDR1 SQVTM, CDR2 ANQGSEA. In DNA form, the CDR3 reads TGCAGCGCTGGGTTTGGGACAGGGGGCGGCACTGAAGCTTTCTTT. It specifies CSAGFGTGGGTEAFF.

This rearrangement joins TRBV6-5 to TRBJ2-7; D ambiguous. Per germline, CDR1 MNHEY and CDR2 SVGAGI. The ends were cut back, 2 bases at V and 0 bases at J, with 14 bases in the middle. This CDR3 is 16 amino acids long. CDR3 DNA sequence: TGTGCCAGCAGTTACGGCAGCACAGAGAGCTCCTACGAGCAGTACTTC. Translating it yields CASSYGSTESSYEQYF.

The V and J genes are TRBV5-1 and TRBJ2-1; the D gene could be TRBD1 or TRBD2 (5 bases each). The CDR3 sequence is 19 residues long. V was cut by 1 base and J by 0 bases, with 20 bases left in between. Germline values: CDR1 SGHRS, CDR2 YFSETQ. CDR3 residues: CASSLRGTGFLSSYNEQFF. Here the CDR3 DNA reads TGCGCCAGCAGCTTGAGAGGGACGGGTTTCTTGAGCTCCTACAATGAGCAGTTCTTC.

This clonotype is a singleton in its sample. Mismatch with germline at one junction end may stem from a read error. The V gene is TRBV2, the J gene TRBJ2-4; D uncertain. The CDR3 has 12 amino acids. Germline lookup yields CDR1 SNHLY and CDR2 FYNNEI. CDR3 in DNA: TGTGCCAGCAGTGAACAGGACCTCAGCGTGAACTTC. Amino acids: CASSEQDLSVNF.

CDR3 residues: CASSLADTIQYF. The DNA of the CDR3 is TGTGCCAGCAGCTTGGCGGACACAATTCAGTACTTC. The V call is TRBV5-8, the J call TRBJ2-4; the D gene is possibly TRBD1 (5 bases). Germline V gene sequence: CDR1 SGHTS, CDR2 YDEGEE. With 0 bases removed from V and 10 bases from J, the gap between germline ends came to 8 bases. The CDR3 loop spans 12 amino acids. Full variable domain (missing parts from reference TRBV5-8 and TRBJ2-4): EAGVTQSPTHLIKTRGQQATLRCSPISGHTSVYWYQQALGLGLQFLLWYDEGEERNRGNFPPRFSGRQFPNYSSELNVNALELEDSALYLCASSLADTIQYFGAGTRLSVL.

This clonotype was picked up a small number of times. The chain couples TRBV5-1 to TRBJ2-5; D gene ambiguous. Germline CDR1 SGHRS, CDR2 YFSETQ. Trimming shortened V by 0 bases and J by 1 base, and 13 bases separated the two germline ends. CDR3 size: 16 residues. This CDR3 reads CASSLGPLSFQETQYF. CDR3 in DNA: TGCGCCAGCAGCTTGGGGCCGCTTAGTTTCCAAGAGACCCAGTACTTC.